This T cell receptor beta chain was observed in a study of TIL therapy for anti-PD-1-resistant metastatic lung cancer. At the level of the study: Patients then received nivolumab; progressors got lymphodepletion, TIL and IL-2. Tumors carried a median 1.5 non-synonymous mutations per megabase. Half of patients were current or former smokers.

Sequencing used immunoSEQ v3. Libraries were sequenced to 1.5 million to 2 million read pairs (survey) or roughly 4.5-6.5 million (deep). TCRdb keeps only in-frame clones here, not all; method: immunoSEQ multiplex PCR. The table shows 45,000 to 60,000 clones, with around 80% occurring only once. Time point: pre-treatment sample, taken before nivolumab and TIL therapy. This sample comprised blood, obtained at baseline. The clonotype was recovered from a woman between 30 and 79 years old with non-small cell lung cancer.

The CDR3 region has the DNA TGTGCCAGCAGCGTAGACCCCCTAGCGGGAGGTTCGTTGGAGACCCAGTACTTC. This codes for CASSVDPLAGGSLETQYF. V and J are TRBV9 and TRBJ2-5; 11 nucleotides line up with TRBD2. The ends lost 0 bases at V and 5 bases at J; junction bases unmatched: 12. This CDR3 is 18 amino acids long. CDR1 and CDR2 (germline): SGDLS, YYNGEE.